The 17 T cell receptor beta chains below all came from one sample that was sequenced in a study of blood T cells in healthy people across ages. With a J-beta primer mix and a sample-barcoded 5' primer, a second PCR ran roughly 7 to 11 cycles. From the 5' RACE reads, TCRdb called clonotypes with MiXCR, one entry per CDR3 protein. This table holds more than 500,000 distinct CDR3 sequences, roughly a quarter found once. The same data also contributed to another study, on T cells of mothers and their children.

Material for sequencing was blood. These receptors all come from a boy aged 2 to 10 in good health.

There are a few counts of this clonotype. The chain carries TRBV20-1 and TRBJ2-1; D is ambiguous. The CDR3 has 12 residues. V was clipped by 3 bases and J by 7 bases, with 10 bases between them. Germline V lookup: CDR1 DFQATT, CDR2 SNEGSKA (reference sequence). CDR3 residues: CSASPDGNEQFF. The DNA of the CDR3 is TGCAGTGCTAGCCCTGACGGTAATGAGCAGTTCTTC.

The V gene is TRBV18, the J gene TRBJ1-2; the D gene is possibly TRBD1 (5 bases). CDR1 and CDR2 (germline): KGHSH, LQKENI. The ends were cut back, 3 bases at V and 6 bases at J, with 20 bases in the middle. The CDR3 is 16 amino acids. DNA for the CDR3: TGTGCCAGCTCACCGACGGGCAAGGGGTGGGATGATGGCTACACCTTC. Translation: CASSPTGKGWDDGYTF. Together with reference TRBV18 and TRBJ1-2, the CDR3 gives the full variable domain: NAGVMQNPRHLVRRRGQEARLRCSPMKGHSHVYWYRQLPEEGLKFMVYLQKENIIDESGMPKERFSAEFPKEGPSILRIQQVVRGDSAAYFCASSPTGKGWDDGYTFGSGTRLTVV.

The chain uses TRBV6-1 and TRBJ2-2, with TRBD1 identical over 7 bases. Germline lookup yields CDR1 MNHNS and CDR2 SASEGT. The trim removed 10 bases at V and 2 bases at J, leaving 13 bases unmatched. The CDR3 consists of 16 residues. In nucleotides, the CDR3 is TGTGCCACCTATAAAGTGTACAGGGGTAACACCGGGGAGCTGTTTTTT. Protein product: CATYKVYRGNTGELFF.

The table lists this clonotype with many counts. The gene calls are TRBV6-2 or TRBV6-3 and TRBJ1-1, with a tentative D call TRBD1 (5 bases). CDR1 is MNHEY and CDR2 is SVGEGT in the germline V gene. There are 13 residues in the CDR3. V was pared by 3 bases and J by 6 bases, with 11 bases between. The CDR3 is CASSYGPTAEAFF. The CDR3 DNA is TGTGCCAGCAGTTATGGGCCGACAGCTGAAGCTTTCTTT.

The rearrangement uses TRBV3-1 and TRBJ1-1; D unresolved. Germline-derived CDR1 and CDR2 are LGHDT and YNNKEL (reference sequence). The CDR3 has 13 amino acids. Between the trimmed V and J ends, which lost 4 bases and 2 bases, there was a span of 8 bases. The CDR3 protein is CASSRMLNTEAFF. The CDR3 nucleotides read TGTGCCAGCAGCCGGATGCTTAACACTGAAGCTTTCTTT.

The table lists this clonotype with a count of one. A read error may account for a junction end that differs from germline. The chain couples TRBV7-2 to TRBJ2-5, with a tentative D call TRBD1 (6 bases). CDR3 length: 13 residues. Germline V gives CDR1 SGHTA, CDR2 FQGNSA. CDR3 loop: CVSSNRVQETQYF. The CDR3 DNA reads TGTGTCAGCAGCAACAGGGTCCAAGAGACCCAGTACTTC.

This sequence joins TRBV5-1 and TRBJ2-1; 7 bases agree with TRBD1. The CDR3 consists of 15 residues. Germline trimming cut 3 bases from V and 6 bases from J; bases unmatched to any gene: 9. Germline CDR1 SGHRS, CDR2 YFSETQ. The CDR3 DNA reads TGCGCCAGCAGCTCGACCGGGACAGCCACCAATGAGCAGTTCTTC. Translated: CASSSTGTATNEQFF.

A few counts support this clonotype. The rearrangement joins TRBV3-1 to TRBJ2-7; D might be TRBD1 or TRBD2, each matching 5 bases. The germline CDR1 and CDR2 sequences are LGHDT and YNNKEL (reference sequence). Between the trimmed V and J ends, which lost 4 bases and 8 bases, there was a span of 18 bases. The CDR3 runs to 14 residues. This chain's CDR3 is CASSLQGDAFKQYF. The DNA of the CDR3 is TGTGCCAGCAGCCTCCAGGGAGATGCTTTCAAGCAGTACTTC.

In its sample, this clonotype was seen a few times. The CDR3 loop is CASSLTASVPEQFF. The CDR3 DNA reads TGTGCCAGCAGCTTAACGGCTAGCGTGCCTGAGCAGTTCTTC. The chain employs TRBV7-9 and TRBJ2-7, with D possibly TRBD2 on 6 matching bases. The DNA end lines up better with TRBJ2-1; the J call may be wrong. Germline V CDR1 and CDR2: SEHNR, FQNEAQ (reference sequence). There are 14 residues in the CDR3.

The chain links TRBV7-9 to TRBJ2-6, with unresolved D. Germline CDR1 SEHNR, CDR2 FQNEAQ (reference sequence). V was shortened by 4 bases and J by 0 bases, with 7 bases between the two germline ends. The CDR3 runs 15 residues. The CDR3 DNA follows: TGTGCCAGCAGCTCCAGTCGCTCTGGGGCCAACGTCCTGACTTTC. Translation gives CASSSSRSGANVLTF.

The chain carries TRBV15 and TRBJ2-1; D might be TRBD1 or TRBD2, each matching 7 bases. Matching the DNA end better, TRBJ2-7 makes the J call doubtful. The V gene's germline CDR1 is LNHNV and CDR2 YYDKDF (reference sequence). This CDR3 is 15 amino acids long. In DNA, the CDR3 is TGTGCCACCAGCAGTTCAGGGGGGGTTTCCTACGAGCAGTACTTC. It yields the protein CATSSSGGVSYEQYF.

The chain carries TRBV29-1 and TRBJ1-2; 9 bases are shared with TRBD1. This CDR3 is 14 amino acids long. The J segment lost 5 bases and the V segment lost 4 bases, leaving 8 bases of the junction unmatched. The germline V gene has CDR1 SQVTM and CDR2 ANQGSEA. The CDR3 sequence is CSVGEGDRVYGYTF. The CDR3 DNA reads as TGCAGCGTTGGTGAAGGGGACAGGGTTTATGGCTACACCTTC.

This clonotype was seen only a few times. V usage is TRBV7-2 and J usage is TRBJ1-2; a weak D match, TRBD1 (6 bases). The germline gives CDR1 SGHTA, CDR2 FQGNSA. CDR3 length equals 14 residues. Trimming cost V 2 bases and J 5 bases, with 12 bases left between them. The CDR3 DNA reads as TGTGCCAGCAGCTTATCGGGACACAATTATGGCTACACCTTC. Translating it yields CASSLSGHNYGYTF.

The chain is built from TRBV20-1 and TRBJ2-7; 8 bases match TRBD1. Germline trimming cut 0 bases from V and 0 bases from J; bases unmatched to any gene: 4. Germline V gene sequence: CDR1 DFQATT, CDR2 SNEGSKA (reference sequence). The CDR3 extends over 15 amino acids. The CDR3 DNA reads TGCAGTGCTAGAGACGGGGACAGGAGCTCCTACGAGCAGTACTTC. Its protein product is CSARDGDRSSYEQYF.

J is TRBJ2-6 and V is TRBV3-1, with TRBD2 as a possible D gene (5 bases). V was clipped by 3 bases and J by 1 base, with 13 bases between them. Germline V CDR1 and CDR2: LGHDT, YNNKEL (reference sequence). This CDR3 has 17 amino acids. The CDR3 nucleotides read TGTGCCAGCAGCCAGTTTTTGTCGGGGTCTGGGGCCAACGTCCTGACTTTC. Translating it yields CASSQFLSGSGANVLTF.

The CDR3 here is CAKARGAYTGELFF. The CDR3 coding sequence is TGTGCCAAGGCACGGGGGGCCTACACCGGGGAGCTGTTTTTT. The chain links TRBV9 to TRBJ2-2, with D perhaps TRBD2 (7 bases). The germline V gene has CDR1 SGDLS and CDR2 YYNGEE. Trimming stripped 9 bases from V and 3 bases from J, with 15 bases between. This CDR3 spans 14 amino acids.

This clonotype came up a few times. The rearrangement uses TRBV20-1 and TRBJ2-5; TRBD2 agrees at 9 bases. J gave up 2 bases and V 6 bases, and 13 bases lay outside the gene matches. The CDR3 extends over 16 amino acids. CDR1 and CDR2 from the germline V gene are DFQATT and SNEGSKA (reference sequence). DNA for the CDR3: TGCAGTGCCCCTAAGGGGTCTAGCGGGGAACAAGAGACCCAGTACTTC. Translation: CSAPKGSSGEQETQYF.